This TCR beta chain was sequenced in a study of T cells after yellow fever vaccination. Findings of the study overall: Across the CD4 and CD8 compartments, a small share of clonotypes was present in both. A secondary response was less intense yet reached its peak sooner, at day 5 versus 15. Abundant clonotypes from the bulk population could get into FACS-sorted repertoires as contaminants.

The CDR3 runs 15 residues. V lost 0 bases, J lost 4 bases, and 10 bases lay in between. In germline, CDR1 is LGHNA, CDR2 YNFKEQ. This clonotype turned up a few times. Its matching antigen is unknown. From the 5' RACE reads, TCRdb called clonotypes with MiXCR, one entry per CDR3 protein. This sample has about 260,000 distinct CDR3 sequences, with around 5.3% found just once. The rearrangement joins TRBV4-2 to TRBJ1-3; D may be TRBD1 (6 bases). The sample was CD4+ T cells sorted from PBMCs, taken on the day of the yellow fever booster vaccination. The receptor was isolated from a man between 18 and 29 years old who received the YFV17D yellow fever vaccine. CDR3 region: CASSQDPGGGNTIYF. The CDR3 DNA is TGTGCCAGCAGCCAAGACCCTGGGGGCGGAAACACCATATATTTT.